One T cell receptor beta chain is described in this entry. In its sample, this clonotype was seen many times. No cognate antigen has been identified for it. It has no much larger one-base neighbor in the sample; base qualities were not kept. These data are taken from a study of T cells in Graves' hyperthyroidism and ophthalmopathy (dated by TCRdb to between 2019 and 2020). For context, the study as a whole: Peripheral blood samples were taken at the time of initial diagnosis, prior to any treatment. Prospective prediction of ophthalmopathy was tested in an independent validation cohort consisting of under 20 hyperthyroidism patients and some 16 patients who later progressed to ophthalmopathy. Following sampling, methimazole starting at 30 mg daily was given to hyperthyroidism patients, and high-dose intravenous methylprednisolone was given to ophthalmopathy patients. The 100 discovery patients were randomly split 7:3 into training and test sets. TCR V-J signatures able to tell the groups apart were searched for in a discovery cohort of approximately 95 patients, of whom over 40 had Graves' ophthalmopathy and 57 had stable Graves' hyperthyroidism. According to the paper, TCR Vbeta CDR3 sequencing was carried out on roughly 130 peripheral blood samples, which came from fewer than 50 ophthalmopathy, around 74 hyperthyroidism and about 17 progressor patients. In addition, the study compared T-cell repertoires in thyroid tissue and in blood from six Graves' hyperthyroidism patients.

The TCR beta CDR3 regions were amplified from the RNA transcripts. The first round of RT-PCR for the TCR CDR3 was performed with the HTBI primer set and the Qiagen OneStep RT-PCR kit. Libraries were constructed in a second round of multiplex PCR, after which size selection and purification were performed. Sequencing of the libraries was done on an Illumina HiSeq2000 using paired-end 100 bp reads. Per the source publication's procedure: Raw data were processed with SOAPnuke, discarding reads with adapters, uncalled bases, mean Phred below 15, or no exact constant-primer or identifier match. High-quality paired reads were merged with COPE v1.2.5, and unique nucleotide sequences were defined as clonotypes. MiTCR v1.1 was used to align the clonotypes against IMGT TRBV, TRBD and TRBJ reference segments. The analysis included only V-J combinations with a frequency above 0.0001, which together covered about 99% of the repertoires. The TCS score was defined as the ratio of F50 (clonal expansion) to E x V (chaos), calculated using BLOSUM62-based TCRdist between CDR3 peptides within each V-J. Welch's t-statistics and random forest reduced approximately 520 V-J features to roughly 13, which were used in a naive Bayes classifier (R e1071). Thyroid-blood repertoire similarity was quantified with the Morisita-Horn index. TCRdb trimmed public reads at Q25 via fastp, called clones via MiXCR and kept in-frame beta chains. A single entry per CDR3 protein holds the most common genes and DNA from its merged rows. The V and J calls come from TCRdb's annotation, not from the publication. For this sample there are approximately 610,000 distinct CDR3 sequences; over 12% appear just once. Together, the top ten hold roughly 4.5% of the sample.

Taken from the germline V gene, the CDR1 and CDR2 loops are MDHEN and SYDVKM. The trim is 1 base for V and 3 bases for J, with a gap of 15 bases between the germline ends. From cysteine to phenylalanine, the CDR3 is 16 amino acids long. Kept here is only the CDR3 DNA, which spans 48 bases and is read in frame from base 1. Study-wide findings and limitations: In validation, the model predicted progression to ophthalmopathy with approximately 71% sensitivity and approximately 74% specificity, a median of approximately 6.7 months before onset. Ophthalmopathy was separated from stable hyperthyroidism by a 13 V-J signature model, with just over 85% sensitivity and 81% to 82% specificity obtained in cross-validation and 80%/75% obtained in testing. Blood samples also contained most of the expanded thyroid clonotypes (frequency above 0.001), which suggests that blood repertoires may reflect thyroid immune responses. Sample size was not statistically predetermined, and blinding of investigators to group allocation was not performed.

Moderately to severely active disease, a Clinical Activity Score of at least 3, a NOSPECS grade of at least 4, and a duration under 3 months were present in ophthalmopathy patients. Exclusion was applied to patients with uncontrolled infections, other autoimmune diseases, pregnancy or lactation. Clinical symptoms, serum thyroxine and TRAb, thyroid ultrasound, and orbital computed tomography formed the basis for the diagnoses. Ficoll-Paque density gradient centrifugation was used to isolate PBMCs from about 9.4 ml of fresh peripheral blood. Total RNA was extracted using Trizol reagent, and RNA quality was assessed on an Agilent 2100 Bioanalyzer.

The receptor comes from a woman aged 35 to 49 with Graves' ophthalmopathy. The specimen sequenced was blood. Here the chain combines TRBV28 and TRBJ1-1; a tentative D match to TRBD1 spans 5 bases. The CDR3 loop reads CASSLSPGPMDTEAFF. The nucleotides read TGTGCCAGCAGTTTATCGCCGGGACCCATGGACACTGAAGCTTTCTTT.